This is a list of T cell receptor beta chains from one sample in a study of radiotherapy plus CTLA-4 blockade in lung cancer. Sequenced by immunoSEQ multiplex PCR; TCRdb stores in-frame clones only, minus some. Among 85,000 to 130,000 clones listed, roughly 84% were seen once. The specimen was peripheral blood, collected from a patient treated with radiotherapy plus ipilimumab. The receptors originated from a human donor with non-small cell lung cancer that progressed on radiotherapy plus ipilimumab. Some clones in this sample may be carry-over from other donors' samples. Both conserved end residues are part of each CDR3. D genes are given only for firm matches. Rows may omit the clone size; those that give it use once, few, many or a size class.

cdr3_aa: CASSTLAGTYQPQHF
cdr3_nt: TGTGCCAGTAGTACGCTGGCCGGGACCTATCAGCCCCAGCATTTT
v_call: TRBV19
d_call: -
clone_size: -
j_call: TRBJ1-5

cdr3_aa: CASSPLPTNEKLFF
cdr3_nt: TGTGCCAGCAGCCCTTTACCAACTAATGAAAAACTGTTTTTT
v_call: TRBV7-9
d_call: -
clone_size: -
j_call: TRBJ1-4

cdr3_aa: CASSLTTGGASDTQYF
cdr3_nt: TGTGCCAGCAGTTTAACGACAGGGGGCGCCTCAGATACGCAGTATTTT
v_call: TRBV27
d_call: TRBD1
clone_size: -
j_call: TRBJ2-3

cdr3_aa: CASTHSSSGANVLTF
cdr3_nt: TGCGCCAGCACCCACAGTAGCTCTGGGGCCAACGTCCTGACTTTC
v_call: TRBV5-1
d_call: -
clone_size: -
j_call: TRBJ2-6

cdr3_aa: CASTTGRGGVLQETQYF
cdr3_nt: TGTGCCAGCACGACTGGGCGGGGGGGTGTCTTGCAAGAGACCCAGTACTTC
v_call: TRBV2
d_call: TRBD2
clone_size: -
j_call: TRBJ2-5

cdr3_aa: CASSLGQGYYGYTF
cdr3_nt: TGCGCCAGCAGCTTGGGACAGGGATACTATGGCTACACCTTC
v_call: TRBV5-1
d_call: TRBD1
clone_size: -
j_call: TRBJ1-2

cdr3_aa: CASSQDSGANVLTF
cdr3_nt: TGTGCCAGCAGTCAGGACTCTGGGGCCAACGTCCTGACTTTC
v_call: TRBV6-5
d_call: -
clone_size: -
j_call: TRBJ2-6

cdr3_aa: CASSSEGSGAQYF
cdr3_nt: TGTGCCAGCAGCTCGGAGGGTAGCGGGGCGCAGTATTTT
v_call: TRBV5-4
d_call: TRBD2
clone_size: -
j_call: TRBJ2-3

cdr3_aa: CASSPGTTETQYF
cdr3_nt: TGTGCCAGCAGCCCTGGGACTACAGAGACCCAGTACTTC
v_call: TRBV11-2
d_call: TRBD2
clone_size: -
j_call: TRBJ2-5

cdr3_aa: CASAPTVSGETQYF
cdr3_nt: TGTGCCAGCGCCCCAACGGTCTCCGGGGAGACCCAGTACTTC
v_call: TRBV9
d_call: -
clone_size: -
j_call: TRBJ2-5

cdr3_aa: CASTLVGGQDTQYF
cdr3_nt: TGTGCCAGCACCCTAGTAGGGGGGCAGGATACGCAGTATTTT
v_call: TRBV27
d_call: -
clone_size: -
j_call: TRBJ2-3

cdr3_aa: CAITLGPSASYEQYF
cdr3_nt: TGTGCCATCACCCTGGGCCCCAGCGCATCCTACGAGCAGTACTTC
v_call: TRBV10-3
d_call: -
clone_size: few
j_call: TRBJ2-7

cdr3_aa: CASSLEYSGNTIYF
cdr3_nt: TGCGCCAGCAGCTTGGAGTACTCTGGAAACACCATATATTTT
v_call: TRBV5-1
d_call: -
clone_size: -
j_call: TRBJ1-3

cdr3_aa: CASSDRFHQQFF
cdr3_nt: TGTGCCAGCAGTGATAGGTTCCATCAGCAGTTCTTC
v_call: TRBV2
d_call: -
clone_size: -
j_call: TRBJ2-1

cdr3_aa: CASSLGAGEKLFF
cdr3_nt: TGTGCCAGCAGCTTAGGGGCCGGGGAAAAACTGTTTTTT
v_call: TRBV7-3
d_call: -
clone_size: -
j_call: TRBJ1-4

cdr3_aa: CASSPRGGGGEGETQYF
cdr3_nt: TGTGCCAGCAGCCCAAGAGGTGGCGGGGGGGAAGGAGAGACCCAGTACTTC
v_call: TRBV7-8
d_call: TRBD2
clone_size: -
j_call: TRBJ2-5

cdr3_aa: CASSIVGQQGNQPQHF
cdr3_nt: TGTGCCAGTAGTATAGTAGGCCAACAGGGGAATCAGCCCCAGCATTTT
v_call: TRBV19
d_call: TRBD1
clone_size: -
j_call: TRBJ1-5

cdr3_aa: CASSLGARQGNSPLHF
cdr3_nt: TGTGCCAGCAGCTTGGGGGCTCGGCAGGGGAATTCACCCCTCCACTTT
v_call: TRBV5-4
d_call: -
clone_size: -
j_call: TRBJ1-6

cdr3_aa: CASSSERGQPQHF
cdr3_nt: TGTGCCAGCAGTTCAGAACGGGGGCAGCCCCAGCATTTT
v_call: TRBV27
d_call: -
clone_size: -
j_call: TRBJ1-5

cdr3_aa: CASSLLGQGEQYF
cdr3_nt: TGTGCCAGCAGTTTATTGGGTCAGGGCGAGCAGTACTTC
v_call: TRBV28
d_call: -
clone_size: few
j_call: TRBJ2-7

cdr3_aa: CASSPGTSLAYEQYF
cdr3_nt: TGTGCCAGCAGCCCCGGGACCTCACTAGCCTACGAGCAGTACTTC
v_call: TRBV7-6
d_call: -
clone_size: -
j_call: TRBJ2-7

cdr3_aa: CASSPGFYNSPLHF
cdr3_nt: TGTGCCAGCAGCCCCGGCTTCTATAATTCACCCCTCCACTTT
v_call: TRBV7-3
d_call: -
clone_size: few
j_call: TRBJ1-6

cdr3_aa: CAASRDTSGANVLTF
cdr3_nt: TGTGCGGCGAGCCGGGACACCTCTGGGGCCAACGTCCTGACTTTC
v_call: TRBV30
d_call: -
clone_size: -
j_call: TRBJ2-6

cdr3_aa: CASSLTTGRGVDYGYTF
cdr3_nt: TGCGCCAGCAGCTTAACAACAGGCCGCGGTGTGGACTATGGCTACACCTTC
v_call: TRBV5-1
d_call: -
clone_size: -
j_call: TRBJ1-2

cdr3_aa: CASSLRFYREVANYGYTF
cdr3_nt: TGTGCCAGTAGTTTGCGATTTTACAGGGAAGTCGCTAACTATGGCTACACCTTC
v_call: TRBV19
d_call: -
clone_size: -
j_call: TRBJ1-2

cdr3_aa: CASRQRGRDYGYTF
cdr3_nt: TGTGCCAGCAGACAAAGGGGACGGGATTATGGCTACACCTTC
v_call: TRBV6-5
d_call: -
clone_size: -
j_call: TRBJ1-2

cdr3_aa: CASSLSPATDEQYF
cdr3_nt: TGTGCCAGCAGTTTGTCCCCGGCTACGGACGAGCAGTACTTC
v_call: TRBV28
d_call: -
clone_size: -
j_call: TRBJ2-7

cdr3_aa: CASSEAGSAYEQYF
cdr3_nt: TGTGCCAGCAGTGAAGCAGGCAGCGCCTACGAGCAGTACTTC
v_call: TRBV6-1
d_call: -
clone_size: -
j_call: TRBJ2-7

cdr3_aa: CASSLNPGQGLISGANVLTF
cdr3_nt: TGTGCCAGCAGCTTGAATCCGGGACAGGGGCTAATCTCTGGGGCCAACGTCCTGACTTTC
v_call: TRBV5-5
d_call: TRBD1
clone_size: -
j_call: TRBJ2-6

cdr3_aa: CASSPGASPPQETQYF
cdr3_nt: TGCGCCAGCAGCCCCGGGGCCAGTCCACCCCAAGAGACCCAGTACTTC
v_call: TRBV5-1
d_call: -
clone_size: -
j_call: TRBJ2-5

cdr3_aa: CASSPDDNEQFF
cdr3_nt: TGTGCCAGCAGCCCGGACGACAATGAGCAGTTCTTC
v_call: TRBV2
d_call: -
clone_size: -
j_call: TRBJ2-1

cdr3_aa: CASSFGGKYNEQFF
cdr3_nt: TGCGCCAGCTCCTTCGGGGGGAAATACAATGAGCAGTTCTTC
v_call: TRBV5-1
d_call: TRBD2
clone_size: -
j_call: TRBJ2-1

cdr3_aa: CASSLQGASTEAFF
cdr3_nt: TGCGCCAGCAGCTTGCAGGGGGCAAGCACTGAAGCTTTCTTT
v_call: TRBV5-1
d_call: TRBD1
clone_size: -
j_call: TRBJ1-1

cdr3_aa: CASSPPNGGNQPQHF
cdr3_nt: TGTGCCAGCAGCCCTCCTAATGGAGGCAATCAGCCCCAGCATTTT
v_call: TRBV7-9
d_call: -
clone_size: -
j_call: TRBJ1-5

cdr3_aa: CATRTEGYRNSPLHF
cdr3_nt: TGTGCCACTAGGACAGAAGGGTATCGAAATTCACCCCTCCACTTT
v_call: TRBV5-4
d_call: -
clone_size: -
j_call: TRBJ1-6

cdr3_aa: CASTPWGKSTGELFF
cdr3_nt: TGTGCCAGCACCCCTTGGGGGAAAAGCACCGGGGAGCTGTTTTTT
v_call: TRBV7-9
d_call: -
clone_size: -
j_call: TRBJ2-2

cdr3_aa: CASSVGAGQETQYF
cdr3_nt: TGTGCCAGCAGCGTGGGCGCGGGTCAAGAGACCCAGTACTTC
v_call: TRBV9
d_call: -
clone_size: -
j_call: TRBJ2-5

cdr3_aa: CASSEPTGRYQPQHF
cdr3_nt: TGTGCCAGCAGTGAACCCACAGGGAGGTATCAGCCCCAGCATTTT
v_call: TRBV2
d_call: -
clone_size: -
j_call: TRBJ1-5

cdr3_aa: CSASQGEQYF
cdr3_nt: TGCAGTGCTAGCCAAGGCGAGCAGTACTTC
v_call: TRBV20-1
d_call: -
clone_size: -
j_call: TRBJ2-7

cdr3_aa: CSVDRINSPEAFF
cdr3_nt: TGCAGCGTAGACAGGATCAACTCCCCTGAAGCTTTCTTT
v_call: TRBV29-1
d_call: -
clone_size: -
j_call: TRBJ1-1

cdr3_aa: CASSPSTGHTDTQYF
cdr3_nt: TGTGCCAGCAGCCCCTCGACAGGACACACAGATACGCAGTATTTT
v_call: TRBV28
d_call: -
clone_size: -
j_call: TRBJ2-3

cdr3_aa: CATRLGRDYEQYF
cdr3_nt: TGTGCCACCCGACTGGGCAGGGACTACGAGCAGTACTTC
v_call: TRBV19
d_call: -
clone_size: -
j_call: TRBJ2-7

cdr3_aa: CASSLRPSGGNYEQFF
cdr3_nt: TGTGCCAGCAGCCTCCGGCCTAGCGGGGGCAACTATGAGCAGTTCTTC
v_call: TRBV7-3
d_call: TRBD2
clone_size: -
j_call: TRBJ2-1

cdr3_aa: CASSLSTGMIGKTEAFF
cdr3_nt: TGCGCCAGCAGCCTATCCACAGGGATGATAGGGAAAACTGAAGCTTTCTTT
v_call: TRBV4-1
d_call: -
clone_size: -
j_call: TRBJ1-1

cdr3_aa: CASTYTSSGANEQFF
cdr3_nt: TGTGCCAGCACCTACACTAGTAGTGGGGCAAATGAGCAGTTCTTC
v_call: TRBV28
d_call: -
clone_size: -
j_call: TRBJ2-1

cdr3_aa: CASSAEDGSPLHF
cdr3_nt: TGTGCCAGCAGTGCAGAAGACGGTTCACCCCTCCACTTT
v_call: TRBV2
d_call: -
clone_size: -
j_call: TRBJ1-6

cdr3_aa: CASSQVEGDLEQFF
cdr3_nt: TGTGCCAGCAGCCAAGTTGAGGGGGACCTTGAGCAGTTCTTC
v_call: TRBV4-2
d_call: -
clone_size: -
j_call: TRBJ2-1

cdr3_aa: CAISEGGGATDTQYF
cdr3_nt: TGTGCCATCAGTGAGGGCGGGGGGGCAACAGATACGCAGTATTTT
v_call: TRBV10-3
d_call: TRBD2
clone_size: -
j_call: TRBJ2-3

cdr3_aa: CASSIVVLPSPLHF
cdr3_nt: TGTGCCAGTAGTATAGTGGTTCTTCCTTCACCCCTCCACTTT
v_call: TRBV19
d_call: -
clone_size: -
j_call: TRBJ1-6

cdr3_aa: CASSLVGSPLHF
cdr3_nt: TGTGCCAGCAGTTTAGTCGGGTCACCCCTCCACTTT
v_call: TRBV28
d_call: -
clone_size: -
j_call: TRBJ1-6

cdr3_aa: CASSRPGANVLTF
cdr3_nt: TGTGCCAGCAGCCGACCTGGGGCCAACGTCCTGACTTTC
v_call: TRBV11-2
d_call: -
clone_size: -
j_call: TRBJ2-6

cdr3_aa: CASSLPPGTGLPYEQYF
cdr3_nt: TGTGCCAGCAGTTTACCTCCGGGGACAGGGTTGCCCTACGAGCAGTACTTC
v_call: TRBV27
d_call: TRBD1
clone_size: once
j_call: TRBJ2-7

cdr3_aa: CASSRDTINYGYTF
cdr3_nt: TGTGCCAGCAGCAGGGACACCATTAACTATGGCTACACCTTC
v_call: TRBV7-9
d_call: -
clone_size: -
j_call: TRBJ1-2

cdr3_aa: CASSLSVTHQPQHF
cdr3_nt: TGTGCCAGCAGTTTATCGGTAACCCATCAGCCCCAGCATTTT
v_call: TRBV27
d_call: -
clone_size: -
j_call: TRBJ1-5

cdr3_aa: CASRLAGHYNEQFF
cdr3_nt: TGTGCCAGCCGACTAGCGGGGCATTACAATGAGCAGTTCTTC
v_call: TRBV7-8
d_call: TRBD2
clone_size: -
j_call: TRBJ2-1

cdr3_aa: CASSLHTGRWTEAFF
cdr3_nt: TGTGCCAGCAGTTTACATACAGGGAGGTGGACTGAAGCTTTCTTT
v_call: TRBV28
d_call: -
clone_size: -
j_call: TRBJ1-1